This entry lists 17 T cell receptor beta chains sequenced from one sample in a study of T-cell reconstitution after alpha-beta-depleted transplantation in children. Construction of the TCRbeta library involved unique molecular identifiers. TCRdb independently ran MiXCR on the PCR reads; one entry per CDR3 protein. The sample holds a few hundred thousand distinct CDR3 sequences; roughly 44% are singletons and the top ten take roughly 27%. The sequences come from PBMCs, collected before TCRalphabeta/CD19-depleted stem cell transplant. These TCRs come from a girl aged 2-10 years with aplastic anemia, due to receive a stem cell transplant.

This clonotype was counted many times. At one end, the junction sequence differs from germline, possibly due to a read error. The chain is built from TRBV20-1 and TRBJ2-1, with 15 bases lining up with TRBD2. Germline lookup yields CDR1 DFQATT and CDR2 SNEGSKA (reference sequence). CDR3 length equals 14 residues. CDR3 sequence reads: CSAGRGLAGGPPLF. CDR3 DNA: TGCAGTGCGGGGCGTGGACTAGCGGGAGGGCCCCCGCTCTTC.

This clonotype was picked up many times. V and J are TRBV5-1 and TRBJ2-3; 7 nucleotides line up with TRBD1. Unmatched junction bases numbered 11, after V lost 1 base and J lost 6 bases. Looked up from germline, CDR1 is SGHRS and CDR2 is YFSETQ. The CDR3 has 16 residues. CDR3 DNA: TGCGCCAGCAGCTTGTGGGTTACAGGGGCGTTGGATACGCAGTATTTT. It translates to CASSLWVTGALDTQYF.

This clonotype has at least ten counts. The V call is TRBV5-5, the J call TRBJ2-3, with D uncertain. Per the germline V gene, CDR1 is SGHKS and CDR2 is YYEKEE (reference sequence). CDR3 length equals 15 residues. The ends were cut back, 0 bases at V and 1 base at J, with 9 bases in the middle. DNA of the CDR3: TGTGCCAGCAGCTTGGAAGTCGTTGGCACAGATACGCAGTATTTT. Translated, it gives CASSLEVVGTDTQYF.

This clonotype has ten or more counts. This chain links TRBV20-1 with TRBJ2-2; TRBD2 matches at 13 bases. This CDR3 has 15 residues. Germline assignment: CDR1 DFQATT and CDR2 SNEGSKA (reference sequence). Trimming removed 6 bases from V and 3 bases from J; junction bases left unmatched: 4. CDR3 sequence reads: CSAQTSGRYTGELFF. For the CDR3, the DNA is TGCAGTGCCCAGACTAGCGGGAGGTACACCGGGGAGCTGTTTTTT.

This clonotype occurred many times. J is TRBJ2-2 and V is TRBV4-1; D possibly corresponds to TRBD2 (6 bases). The CDR3 totals 14 residues. Trimming shortened V by 4 bases and J by 7 bases, and 13 bases separated the two germline ends. CDR1 and CDR2 from the germline V gene are MGHRA and YSYEKL. CDR3 sequence reads: CASSLGGAGGELFF. In nucleotides, the CDR3 is TGCGCCAGCAGCCTCGGAGGGGCCGGCGGGGAGCTGTTTTTT.

The sample holds many counts of this clonotype. The chain is built from TRBV12-3 or TRBV12-4 and TRBJ2-5; TRBD2 agrees at 9 bases. This CDR3 region has 14 residues. J gave up 4 bases and V 5 bases, and 5 bases lay outside the gene matches. DNA of the CDR3: TGTGCCAGCAGTAGCGGGAGGAGTGGAGAGACCCAGTACTTC. Amino acid sequence: CASSSGRSGETQYF.

The chain recombines TRBV27 with TRBJ2-1; perhaps TRBD2 as D (6 bases). Germline V gene sequence: CDR1 MNHEY, CDR2 SMNVEV (reference sequence). This CDR3 region has 13 residues. V gave up 0 bases and J gave up 10 bases, with 10 bases separating them. The CDR3 DNA reads as TGTGCCAGCAGTTTATCCAACAGCGGGGAGCAGTTCTTC. It translates to CASSLSNSGEQFF.

This clonotype was seen just once. Relative to the germline gene, one junction end is altered; a read error may explain this. The chain uses TRBV28 and TRBJ2-1; 7 bases are a match to TRBD2. Germline V gene lookup returns CDR1 MDHEN and CDR2 SYDVKM. There are 17 residues in the CDR3. CDR3 nucleotide sequence: TGTGCCAGCAGTTTAGAGCTGGCGGGAGTACCCTACAATGATCAGTTCTTC. Its protein product is CASSLELAGVPYNDQFF.

The chain combines TRBV10-3 with TRBJ2-7; D is unclear. The CDR3 covers 12 residues. V was shortened by 4 bases and J by 4 bases, with 8 bases between the two germline ends. From germline, CDR1 is ENHRY and CDR2 SYGVKD. CDR3 bases: TGTGCCATCAGTGTGGGTGATTACGAGCAGTACTTC. It specifies CAISVGDYEQYF.

The V and J genes are TRBV10-3 and TRBJ2-7; D call uncertain. CDR1 and CDR2 (germline): ENHRY, SYGVKD. This CDR3 spans 13 amino acids. Trimming stripped 2 bases from V and 7 bases from J, with 12 bases between. The CDR3 DNA sequence: TGTGCCATCAGTGAGGAGTGGCTTGGGGAGCAGTACTTC. This sequence encodes CAISEEWLGEQYF.

The chain joins TRBV10-3 to TRBJ2-7, with 7 bases identical to TRBD1. Germline V lookup: CDR1 ENHRY, CDR2 SYGVKD. The junction had 6 bases not matched to a gene; V was cut back by 5 bases and J by 2 bases. The CDR3 has 14 residues. The CDR3 is CAISRQGDTYEQYF. The CDR3 DNA reads TGTGCCATCAGTCGGCAGGGGGACACCTACGAGCAGTACTTC.

This clonotype was seen a single time. The chain uses TRBV14 and TRBJ2-6; no clear D gene. The CDR3 runs 17 residues. Per the germline V gene, CDR1 is SGHDN and CDR2 is FVKESK. V was pared by 1 base and J by 0 bases, with 10 bases between. The CDR3 loop reads CASSQGNRVSGANVLTF. For the CDR3, the DNA is TGTGCCAGCAGCCAAGGGAATAGAGTCTCTGGGGCCAACGTCCTGACTTTC.

In its sample, this clonotype was seen many times. The chain combines TRBV12-3 or TRBV12-4 with TRBJ2-7, with 9 bases that match TRBD1. This CDR3 has 15 residues. The V segment lost 2 bases and the J segment 2 bases; nucleotides outside the gene matches: 4. The CDR3 bases are TGTGCCAGCAGTTTATCCGGGACAGGGACCTACGAGCAGTACTTC. It codes for CASSLSGTGTYEQYF.

The chain is built from TRBV20-1 and TRBJ2-3; the D gene could be TRBD1 or TRBD2 (6 bases each). From germline, CDR1 is DFQATT and CDR2 SNEGSKA (reference sequence). V lost 0 bases to trimming and J lost 2 bases, with 15 bases between them. The CDR3 loop spans 16 amino acids. The CDR3 DNA sequence: TGCAGTGCTAGAGATCCCCGGGGGACATACACAGATACGCAGTATTTT. Translated, it gives CSARDPRGTYTDTQYF.

This clonotype was detected only a few times. The chain links TRBV20-1 to TRBJ2-5; tentative D call: TRBD2 (6 bases). The CDR3 contains 15 residues. V dropped 6 bases and J dropped 2 bases, with 19 bases sitting between them. CDR1 DFQATT and CDR2 SNEGSKA come from the germline V gene (reference sequence). The CDR3 DNA reads as TGCAGTGCCCTTCCGGGGGAGGAGGGTCAAGAGACCCAGTACTTC. Translation gives CSALPGEEGQETQYF.

The chain joins TRBV29-1 to TRBJ2-5, with 9 bases fitting TRBD1. CDR3 size: 12 residues. Trimming took 6 bases from V and 3 from J; bases not matched to a gene: 2. The germline CDR1 and CDR2 sequences are SQVTM and ANQGSEA. This CDR3 reads CSVRDREETQYF. DNA of the CDR3: TGCAGCGTACGGGACAGGGAAGAGACCCAGTACTTC. The full variable domain, in which reference TRBV29-1 and TRBJ2-5 provide the parts outside the CDR3, is SAVISQKPSRDICQRGTSLTIQCQVDSQVTMMFWYRQQPGQSLTLIATANQGSEATYESGFVIDKFPISRPNLTFSTLTVSNMSPEDSSIYLCSVRDREETQYFGPGTRLLVL.

The J gene is TRBJ2-3, the V gene TRBV5-5, with 11 bases that match TRBD1. V was clipped by 4 bases and J by 1 base; unmatched bases: 5. Per the germline V gene, CDR1 is SGHKS and CDR2 is YYEKEE (reference sequence). The CDR3 totals 16 residues. CDR3 coding DNA: TGTGCCAGCAGCCCCGGACAGGGGGCAGGCACAGATACGCAGTATTTT. Amino acid sequence: CASSPGQGAGTDTQYF.